This T cell receptor beta chain was recovered during a study of control samples from healthy donors and cancer patients. Libraries were prepared by immunoSEQ multiplex PCR; TCRdb keeps only in-frame clonotypes and omits some of them. The sample yields approximately 140,000 clones, nearly 90% seen once. The CDR3 covers 12 residues. V lost 6 bases and J 6 bases, leaving 9 bases between the germline ends. Sequences were obtained from PBMCs. The V call is TRBV12-3 or TRBV12-4, the J call TRBJ2-1, with D uncertain. The receptor was isolated from a middle-aged man with head and neck cancer. CDR3 sequence reads: CASRVGPNEQFF. In nucleotides, the CDR3 is TGTGCCAGCAGAGTGGGTCCCAATGAGCAGTTCTTC.